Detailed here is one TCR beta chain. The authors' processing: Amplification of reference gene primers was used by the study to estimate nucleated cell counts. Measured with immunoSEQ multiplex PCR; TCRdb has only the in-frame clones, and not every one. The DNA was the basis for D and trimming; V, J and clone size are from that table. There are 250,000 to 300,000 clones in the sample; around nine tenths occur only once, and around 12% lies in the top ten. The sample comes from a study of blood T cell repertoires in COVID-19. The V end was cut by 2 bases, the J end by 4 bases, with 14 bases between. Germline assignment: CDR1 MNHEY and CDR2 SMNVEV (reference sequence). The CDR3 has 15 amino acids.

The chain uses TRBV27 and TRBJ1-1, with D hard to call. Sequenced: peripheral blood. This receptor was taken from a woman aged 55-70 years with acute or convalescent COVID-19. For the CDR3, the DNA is TGTGCCAGCAGTTTAAGTGTAGAGGGAGGCACTGAAGCTTTCTTT. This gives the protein CASSLSVEGGTEAFF.